This T cell receptor beta chain was retrieved from a study of blood T cells in healthy people across ages. Study details: About one barcoded TCR beta cDNA was captured per two T cells.

This CDR3 spans 11 amino acids. V lost 5 bases, J lost 13 bases, and 13 bases lay in between. Using a J-beta primer mix together with a sample-barcoded 5' primer, a second PCR was run for 7 to 11 cycles. TCRdb re-analysed the 5' RACE reads in MiXCR, keeping a single row per CDR3 protein. The sample yields 2 million or so distinct CDR3 sequences, roughly 52% seen once. Sequences were obtained from blood. The chain couples TRBV12-3 or TRBV12-4 to TRBJ2-3; D might be TRBD1 (6 bases). This sequence was found in a middle-aged woman in good health. The CDR3 spells CASSDDRRKYF. The CDR3 DNA follows: TGTGCCAGCAGTGACGACAGGAGGAAGTATTTT.